The 18 T cell receptor beta chains reported below all come from one sample, sequenced in a study of cytomegalovirus exposure and HLA in healthy donors. Some clones are missing from TCRdb's copy, which holds only in-frame ones; the method was immunoSEQ multiplex PCR. The repertoire has around 300,000 clones, approximately 86% of them found once; the top ten carry 1% to 1.5%. Specimen: PBMCs. The source is a woman aged 25-40 years in good health and CMV-seropositive.

This clone was observed a handful of times. This sequence joins TRBV18 and TRBJ2-1; TRBD1 matches 8 bases. Germline V gives CDR1 KGHSH, CDR2 LQKENI. Trimming took 2 bases from V and 15 from J; bases not matched to a gene: 15. There are 15 residues in the CDR3. The CDR3 DNA sequence: TGTGCCAGCTCACCATCCCGGGACAGGATTCCACAGGGGTTCTTC. As protein: CASSPSRDRIPQGFF.

V usage is TRBV5-1 and J usage is TRBJ1-2; 7 nucleotides line up with TRBD1. The V gene's germline CDR1 is SGHRS and CDR2 YFSETQ. V dropped 3 bases and J dropped 8; count of bases not matched to a gene: 10. The CDR3 length is 14 residues. The CDR3 region is CASSSGTGVYGYTF. Here the CDR3 DNA reads TGCGCCAGCAGCTCCGGCACAGGGGTTTACGGCTACACCTTC. Full variable domain (rest looked up from reference TRBV5-1 and TRBJ1-2): KAGVTQTPRYLIKTRGQQVTLSCSPISGHRSVSWYQQTPGQGLQFLFEYFSETQRNKGNFPGRFSGRQFSNSRSEMNVSTLELGDSALYLCASSSGTGVYGYTFGSGTRLTVV.

V and J are TRBV30 and TRBJ2-4; maybe TRBD2 (6 bases). The CDR3 covers 14 residues. Trimming left V 5 bases short and J 7 bases short, with 18 bases between. Germline V gene lookup returns CDR1 GTSNPN and CDR2 SVGIG (reference sequence). The CDR3 is CAWQGGSGGNIQYF. DNA of the CDR3: TGTGCCTGGCAGGGCGGGTCAGGAGGGAACATTCAGTACTTC.

This rearrangement joins TRBV27 to TRBJ1-1, with D perhaps TRBD1 (5 bases). Germline values: CDR1 MNHEY, CDR2 SMNVEV (reference sequence). This CDR3 comprises 14 residues. Trimming cost V 0 bases and J 11 bases, with 16 bases left between them. CDR3 bases: TGTGCCAGCAGTTTATCGCCTGCGAGAGGGGATGCTTTCTTT. It translates to CASSLSPARGDAFF.

This chain links TRBV18 with TRBJ1-1; 8 bases agree with TRBD1. The CDR3 has 14 amino acids. J was trimmed by 4 bases and V by 6 bases; bases with no gene match: 7. The germline V gene encodes CDR1 KGHSH and CDR2 LQKENI. The CDR3 DNA sequence: TGTGCCAGCTCCCCAGGACAGGGATCCACTGAAGCTTTCTTT. Its protein product is CASSPGQGSTEAFF.

Concerning this clone: The sample holds other DNA sequences that translate to the same CDR3. The chain is built from TRBV30 and TRBJ2-6, with D perhaps being TRBD1 or TRBD2 (6 bases each). The CDR3 covers 15 residues. Germline loops: CDR1 GTSNPN, CDR2 SVGIG (reference sequence). V dropped 0 bases and J dropped 1 base, with 7 bases sitting between them. CDR3 DNA: TGTGCCTGGAGTGTAGGGGGGTCTGGGGCCAACGTCCTGACTTTC. The encoded protein is CAWSVGGSGANVLTF.

The V call is TRBV28, the J call TRBJ2-7; no clear D gene. The CDR3 has 10 residues. Germline CDR1 MDHEN, CDR2 SYDVKM. Trimming stripped 6 bases from V and 4 bases from J, with 4 bases between. Written as DNA, the CDR3 is TGTGCCAGCAGCAAATACGAGCAGTACTTC. It codes for CASSKYEQYF.

This chain connects TRBV7-9 to TRBJ1-6; D unclear. CDR3 length: 13 residues. Deletions cut 5 bases from V and 7 bases from J, with 9 bases between. Germline V gene sequence: CDR1 SEHNR, CDR2 FQNEAQ (reference sequence). The CDR3 is CASSPYGNSPLHF. CDR3 nucleotide sequence: TGTGCCAGCAGCCCATACGGGAATTCACCCCTCCACTTT.

V gene TRBV7-2 combines with J gene TRBJ2-3, with 16 bases aligning to TRBD2. This CDR3 has 17 residues. V lost 5 bases to trimming and J lost 5 bases; unmatched junction nucleotides: 7. Germline CDR1 SGHTA, CDR2 FQGNSA. CDR3 loop: CASSGGLAGGPIDTQYF. The CDR3 DNA follows: TGTGCCAGCAGCGGGGGACTAGCGGGAGGGCCTATAGATACGCAGTATTTT.

The chain couples TRBV30 to TRBJ1-1, with TRBD1 identical over 7 bases. CDR1 GTSNPN and CDR2 SVGIG come from the germline V gene (reference sequence). The CDR3 extends over 14 amino acids. Trimming took 3 bases from V and 0 from J; bases not matched to a gene: 4. CDR3 loop: CAWRETGLNTEAFF. CDR3 sequence (DNA): TGTGCCTGGAGAGAGACAGGGCTGAACACTGAAGCTTTCTTT.

The chain links TRBV2 to TRBJ2-1, with D possibly TRBD2 on 5 matching bases. Germline V gene lookup returns CDR1 SNHLY and CDR2 FYNNEI. The CDR3 extends over 13 amino acids. The ends were cut back, 10 bases at V and 4 bases at J, with 14 bases in the middle. CDR3 DNA sequence: TGTGCCACCCCACTAGGGAGATACAATGAGCAGTTCTTC. Protein: CATPLGRYNEQFF.

This chain links TRBV6-1 with TRBJ2-2, with 8 bases that match TRBD2. Germline V gene data show CDR1 as MNHNS and CDR2 as SASEGT. With 4 bases clipped from V and 4 bases from J, the junction kept 8 bases outside the gene matches. The CDR3 sequence is 16 residues long. CDR3 DNA sequence: TGTGCCAGCAGTGTCCCCGGCGGGGGGATCACCGGGGAGCTGTTTTTT. The encoded protein is CASSVPGGGITGELFF.

The chain combines TRBV4-3 with TRBJ2-7, with 9 bases lining up with TRBD2. J was trimmed by 4 bases and V by 1 base; bases with no gene match: 8. Germline V gene sequence: CDR1 LGHNA, CDR2 YSLEER. This CDR3 has 16 amino acids. CDR3 region: CASSQVIAGAGYEQYF. CDR3 coding DNA: TGCGCCAGCAGCCAAGTTATAGCGGGAGCCGGGTACGAGCAGTACTTC.

This rearrangement joins TRBV6-1 to TRBJ2-1; 9 nucleotides match TRBD2. Germline trimming cut 3 bases from V and 6 bases from J; bases unmatched to any gene: 12. This CDR3 contains 17 residues. Germline V gives CDR1 MNHNS, CDR2 SASEGT. The CDR3, as DNA: TGTGCCAGCAGTGACCTCGGCGGGAGGGGTCTAGGCAATGAGCAGTTCTTC. Translation gives CASSDLGGRGLGNEQFF.

For this clone: This sample also contains other DNA sequences that code for the same CDR3. The gene calls are TRBV2 and TRBJ2-3; TRBD2 aligns across 8 bases. With 6 bases clipped from V and 4 bases from J, the junction kept 0 bases outside the gene matches. The CDR3 runs to 12 residues. The germline V gene encodes CDR1 SNHLY and CDR2 FYNNEI. The CDR3 sequence is CASRGLADTQYF. CDR3 in DNA: TGTGCCAGCAGGGGACTAGCAGATACGCAGTATTTT. The variable domain in full, with the rest retrieved from reference TRBV2 and TRBJ2-3, is EPEVTQTPSHQVTQMGQEVILRCVPISNHLYFYWYRQILGQKVEFLVSFYNNEISEKSEIFDDQFSVERPDGSNFTLKIRSTKLEDSAMYFCASRGLADTQYFGPGTRLTVL.

V gene TRBV11-2 combines with J gene TRBJ1-2, with a weak D call TRBD1 (5 bases). Germline-derived CDR1 and CDR2 are SGHAT and FQNNGV. V was cut by 6 bases and J by 8 bases, with 13 bases left in between. CDR3 length equals 12 residues. CDR3 nucleotides: TGTGCCAGCAGTCCGGCAAGGGGCGGCTACACCTTC. Amino acid sequence: CASSPARGGYTF.

The genes are TRBV27 and TRBJ2-5, with 10 bases aligning to TRBD2. V trimming: 6 bases; J trimming: 4 bases; junction bases outside the gene matches: 23. Germline loops: CDR1 MNHEY, CDR2 SMNVEV (reference sequence). The CDR3 contains 20 residues. The CDR3 region has the DNA TGTGCCAGCAGGGGGGTTACCGGAGCGGGAGGGCTCGAGGAATTAGAGACCCAGTACTTC. It yields the protein CASRGVTGAGGLEELETQYF.

V usage is TRBV6-5 and J usage is TRBJ2-3, with a weak D call TRBD2 (5 bases). From germline, CDR1 is MNHEY and CDR2 SVGAGI. The ends were cut back, 7 bases at V and 2 bases at J, with 13 bases in the middle. The CDR3 loop spans 14 amino acids. The CDR3: CASMPSGYTDTQYF. CDR3 DNA sequence: TGTGCCAGCATGCCCAGCGGATACACAGATACGCAGTATTTT.